This T cell receptor beta chain was profiled in a study of blood T cell repertoires in COVID-19. The wider study: Sites across the United States, Italy and Spain contributed samples from acute and convalescent COVID-19. PBMCs, B-cell-depleted T cells, or T cells were the source of the cDNA or gDNA that made up the material.

V was pared by 2 bases and J by 2 bases, with 12 bases between. CDR1 is SEHNR and CDR2 is FQNEAQ in the germline V gene (reference sequence). The CDR3 spans 15 residues. How the authors handled the data: Estimation of nucleated cell counts relied on the amplification of reference gene primers. Profiling relied on immunoSEQ multiplex PCR, and the TCRdb table lists in-frame clones only, not all of them. V and J calls and clone size come straight from that table; D and trimming were deduced from the DNA. The table includes tens of thousands of clones, approximately 90% detected once. This chain uses TRBV7-9 with TRBJ2-5, with TRBD2 as a possible D gene (5 bases). The sequencing sample was made of peripheral blood. The receptor was derived from a man at least 80 years old with acute or convalescent COVID-19. The CDR3 sequence is CASSLSLDSQETQYF. CDR3 nucleotide sequence: TGTGCCAGCAGCTTAAGTCTGGACTCTCAAGAGACCCAGTACTTC.